Presented here are 19 T cell receptor beta chains from one specimen sequenced in a study of T cells in Graves' hyperthyroidism and ophthalmopathy. From RNA transcripts, TCR beta CDR3 regions were amplified. A first-round RT-PCR of the TCR CDR3 used the HTBI primer set. Using its own MiXCR run on the multiplex PCR reads, TCRdb lists one record per CDR3 protein. The sample gives fewer than 350,000 distinct CDR3 sequences, approximately 15% of which show up once; 7.9% is in the top ten. The sequenced material came from blood. These receptors all stem from a middle-aged woman with Graves' hyperthyroidism.

About this clonotype: It may be a read error: a sequence one base away is much more abundant. This chain joins TRBV6-1 and TRBJ2-7, with 9 nucleotides matching TRBD2. Germline CDR1 is MNHNS and CDR2 is SASEGT. The CDR3 has 14 amino acids. After removal of 6 bases from V and 4 bases from J, the junction contained 7 bases not matched to a gene. The CDR3: CASRSGRSTYEQYF. CDR3 nucleotide sequence: TGTGCCAGCAGGAGCGGGAGGAGCACGTACGAGCAGTACTTC.

The chain combines TRBV29-1 with TRBJ2-2; D is uncertain. This CDR3 has 16 amino acids. The ends were cut back, 4 bases at V and 2 bases at J, with 17 bases in the middle. Germline V lookup: CDR1 SQVTM, CDR2 ANQGSEA. This CDR3 is CSVGSSNNLNTGELFF. As DNA, the CDR3 is TGCAGCGTTGGATCGTCGAATAACCTAAACACCGGGGAGCTGTTTTTT.

This clonotype was detected a few times. V gene TRBV12-3 or TRBV12-4 combines with J gene TRBJ2-1, with 8 bases matching TRBD2. The trim removed 5 bases at V and 8 bases at J, leaving 14 bases unmatched. The CDR3 length is 16 residues. CDR3: CASSPDWGLEIYEQFF. The CDR3 bases are TGTGCCAGCAGTCCCGACTGGGGACTAGAGATCTATGAGCAGTTCTTC.

About this clonotype: At one of its ends the junction is not consistent with the germline gene, which may arise from a read error. The chain combines TRBV2 with TRBJ1-5, with no clear D. CDR1 is SNHLY, CDR2 FYNNEI, per germline. The CDR3 loop spans 14 amino acids. The CDR3 reads CASSPREGGQPQHF. As DNA, the CDR3 is TGCGCCAGCAGCCCCCGGGAGGGAGGTCAGCCCCAGCATTTT. Full variable domain (missing parts from reference TRBV2 and TRBJ1-5): EPEVTQTPSHQVTQMGQEVILRCVPISNHLYFYWYRQILGQKVEFLVSFYNNEISEKSEIFDDQFSVERPDGSNFTLKIRSTKLEDSAMYFCASSPREGGQPQHFGDGTRLSIL.

This clonotype was counted many times. The CDR3 loop is CASSEELAGLAGELFF. DNA for the CDR3: TGTGCCAGCAGTGAGGAGCTAGCGGGATTGGCCGGGGAGCTGTTTTTT. The chain links TRBV2 to TRBJ2-2, with 9 bases fitting TRBD2. V shed 3 bases, J shed 6 bases, and the junction held 8 bases outside the gene matches. Germline CDR1 SNHLY, CDR2 FYNNEI. The CDR3 loop spans 16 amino acids. The variable domain in full, with the rest retrieved from reference TRBV2 and TRBJ2-2, is EPEVTQTPSHQVTQMGQEVILRCVPISNHLYFYWYRQILGQKVEFLVSFYNNEISEKSEIFDDQFSVERPDGSNFTLKIRSTKLEDSAMYFCASSEELAGLAGELFFGEGSRLTVL.

This clonotype was found a few times. V is TRBV30 and J is TRBJ1-6, with D possibly matching TRBD1 (6 bases). The CDR3 contains 14 residues. The V end was cut by 2 bases, the J end by 7 bases, with 12 bases between. Germline V gene lookup returns CDR1 GTSNPN and CDR2 SVGIG (reference sequence). CDR3 DNA: TGTGCCTGGAGTCTAGGGGGGGGAAATTCACCCCTCCACTTT. This translates into CAWSLGGGNSPLHF.

The chain is built from TRBV6-2 or TRBV6-3 and TRBJ2-7; either TRBD1 or TRBD2 may fit D (5 bases each). Germline loops: CDR1 MNHEY, CDR2 SVGEGT. There are 12 residues in the CDR3. Trimming took off 4 bases at V and 7 bases at J, with 11 bases between the two ends. The CDR3 here is CASSSGTLEQYF. The CDR3 nucleotides are TGTGCCAGCAGTTCAGGGACCTTGGAGCAGTACTTC.

This clonotype came up many times. The chain is built from TRBV9 and TRBJ2-7; 7 positions match TRBD2. The CDR3 is made up of 15 amino acids. Germline CDR1 SGDLS, CDR2 YYNGEE. The ends lost 0 bases at V and 3 bases at J; junction bases unmatched: 6. CDR3 in DNA: TGTGCCAGCAGCGTAGGGGCGGGGGTTGTCTACGAGCAGTACTTC. Translating gives CASSVGAGVVYEQYF.

This clonotype was recorded at least ten times. The J gene is TRBJ2-7, the V gene TRBV2; TRBD1 matches at 8 bases. The CDR3 is 13 residues long. Trimming removed 6 bases from V and 3 bases from J; junction bases left unmatched: 4. Germline V gene data show CDR1 as SNHLY and CDR2 as FYNNEI. The CDR3 here is CASSLGQVYEQYF. DNA of the CDR3: TGTGCCAGCAGCCTGGGACAGGTCTACGAGCAGTACTTC.

V gene TRBV7-9 combines with J gene TRBJ2-4; 9 bases match TRBD1. The germline V gene has CDR1 SEHNR and CDR2 FQNEAQ (reference sequence). J gave up 7 bases and V 5 bases, and 6 bases lay outside the gene matches. The CDR3 loop spans 14 amino acids. The CDR3 DNA sequence: TGTGCCAGCAGCCTCCGGGACAGGGAGAACATTCAGTACTTC. Translating gives CASSLRDRENIQYF.

This clonotype has ten or more counts. The chain couples TRBV30 to TRBJ1-2; no clear D gene. The CDR3 totals 12 residues. Trimming pared 0 bases from V and 4 bases from J, leaving 6 bases between. Germline CDR1 is GTSNPN and CDR2 is SVGIG (reference sequence). For the CDR3, the DNA is TGTGCCTGGAGTGTAAGTGGCTATGGCTACACCTTC. This sequence encodes CAWSVSGYGYTF. Together with reference TRBV30 and TRBJ1-2, the CDR3 gives the full variable domain: SQTIHQWPATLVQPVGSPLSLECTVEGTSNPNLYWYRQAAGRGLQLLFYSVGIGQISSEVPQNLSASRPQDRQFILSSKKLLLSDSGFYLCAWSVSGYGYTFGSGTRLTVV.

This clonotype has just a few counts. The chain has TRBV4-1 and TRBJ2-3, with 13 positions matching TRBD2. Germline CDR1 MGHRA, CDR2 YSYEKL. V was clipped by 3 bases and J by 4 bases; unmatched bases: 7. The CDR3 consists of 17 residues. This CDR3 reads CASSHRTSGRGADTQYF. The CDR3 DNA sequence: TGCGCCAGCAGCCACCGGACTAGCGGGAGAGGTGCAGATACGCAGTATTTT.

In this sample, this clonotype turned up many times. The chain has TRBV28 and TRBJ1-1; possible D gene TRBD1, 6 bases. This CDR3 has 14 amino acids. Germline assignment: CDR1 MDHEN and CDR2 SYDVKM. V was shortened by 2 bases and J by 5 bases, with 12 bases between the two germline ends. CDR3 bases: TGTGCCAGCAGTTTAGACAGGACCGAGACTGAAGCTTTCTTT. Its protein product is CASSLDRTETEAFF.

This clonotype was counted at least ten times. The chain uses TRBV30 and TRBJ1-1, with a tentative D call TRBD1 (6 bases). Germline lookup yields CDR1 GTSNPN and CDR2 SVGIG (reference sequence). This CDR3 is built from 14 residues. Trimming stripped 3 bases from V and 3 bases from J, with 14 bases between. CDR3: CAWSPPQGYTEAFF. DNA for the CDR3: TGTGCCTGGAGCCCCCCCCAGGGGTACACTGAAGCTTTCTTT.

This clonotype came up many times. Here the CDR3 reads CATESRTSGINEQFF. As DNA, the CDR3 is TGTGCCACCGAATCCCGGACTAGCGGGATCAATGAGCAGTTCTTC. This chain joins TRBV15 and TRBJ2-1, with 12 bases fitting TRBD2. The CDR3 runs to 15 residues. V was clipped by 8 bases and J by 6 bases; unmatched bases: 8. Germline CDR1 and CDR2: LNHNV and YYDKDF (reference sequence).

This clonotype was counted ten times or more. CDR3 loop: CASSYSLNTEAFF. The CDR3 bases are TGTGCCAGCAGTTACTCATTGAACACTGAAGCTTTCTTT. The chain combines TRBV6-5 with TRBJ1-1, with unresolved D. Trimming took 0 bases from V and 0 from J, leaving 2 bases between them. CDR3 length: 13 residues. Germline assignment: CDR1 MNHEY and CDR2 SVGAGI.

The chain recombines TRBV4-1 with TRBJ2-7; 9 bases line up with TRBD2. Germline trimming cut 4 bases from V and 2 bases from J; bases unmatched to any gene: 6. The CDR3 extends over 15 amino acids. Germline V gene sequence: CDR1 MGHRA, CDR2 YSYEKL. The CDR3 DNA sequence: TGCGCCAGCAGCCCACTTAGCGGGAGCCCCTACGAGCAGTACTTC. Residues: CASSPLSGSPYEQYF.

This clonotype came up many times. This rearrangement joins TRBV18 to TRBJ1-1; no reliable D call. CDR1 KGHSH and CDR2 LQKENI come from the germline V gene. The CDR3 is made up of 16 amino acids. Trimming took 0 bases from V and 1 from J, leaving 12 bases between them. In nucleotides, the CDR3 is TGTGCCAGCTCACCACCATTTACACATTCGAACACTGAAGCTTTCTTT. It translates to CASSPPFTHSNTEAFF.

This clonotype was counted ten times or more. The V and J genes are TRBV18 and TRBJ2-1, with TRBD2 identical over 8 bases. Per germline, CDR1 KGHSH and CDR2 LQKENI. The ends lost 3 bases at V and 4 bases at J; junction bases unmatched: 2. This CDR3 contains 14 residues. CDR3: CASSPAGGYNEQFF. CDR3 bases: TGTGCCAGCTCACCGGCGGGAGGATACAATGAGCAGTTCTTC.